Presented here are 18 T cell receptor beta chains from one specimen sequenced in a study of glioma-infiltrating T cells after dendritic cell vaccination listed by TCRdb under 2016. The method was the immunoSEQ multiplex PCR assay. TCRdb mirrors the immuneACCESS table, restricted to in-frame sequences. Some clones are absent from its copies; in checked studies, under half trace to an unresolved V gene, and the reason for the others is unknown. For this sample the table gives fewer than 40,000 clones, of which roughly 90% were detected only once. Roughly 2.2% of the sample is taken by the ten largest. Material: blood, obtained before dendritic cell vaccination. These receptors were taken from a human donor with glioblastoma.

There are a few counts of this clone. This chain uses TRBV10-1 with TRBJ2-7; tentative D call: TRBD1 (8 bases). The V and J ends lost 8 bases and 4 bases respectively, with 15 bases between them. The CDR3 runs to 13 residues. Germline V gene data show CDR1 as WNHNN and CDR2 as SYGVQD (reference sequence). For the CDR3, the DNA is TGCGCCAGCGGAGCGGGACAGGAGTACGAGCAGTACTTC. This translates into CASGAGQEYEQYF.

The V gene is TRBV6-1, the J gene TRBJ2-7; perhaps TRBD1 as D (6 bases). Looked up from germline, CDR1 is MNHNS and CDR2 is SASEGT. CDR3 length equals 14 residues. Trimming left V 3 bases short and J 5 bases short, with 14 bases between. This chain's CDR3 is CASSERHRAHEQYF. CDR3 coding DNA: TGTGCCAGCAGTGAGAGGCACAGGGCCCACGAGCAGTACTTC.

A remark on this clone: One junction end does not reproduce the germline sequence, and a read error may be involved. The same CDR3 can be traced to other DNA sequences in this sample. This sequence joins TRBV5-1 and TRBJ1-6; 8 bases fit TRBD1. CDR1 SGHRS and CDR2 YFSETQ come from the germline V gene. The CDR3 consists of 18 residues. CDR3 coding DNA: TGCGCCAGCAGCTTGGCGTCAGGGGGCGGAAATCGTAATTCCCCCCTCCACTTT. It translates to CASSLASGGGNRNSPLHF.

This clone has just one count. The CDR3 coding sequence is TGTGCCAGCGGACGGGGAGAAAAACTGTTTTTT. Translation: CASGRGEKLFF. The J gene is TRBJ1-4, the V gene TRBV6-6; D is undetermined. Germline assignment: CDR1 MNHNY and CDR2 SVGAGI (reference sequence). This CDR3 contains 11 residues. Between the trimmed V and J ends, which lost 8 bases and 8 bases, there was a span of 9 bases.

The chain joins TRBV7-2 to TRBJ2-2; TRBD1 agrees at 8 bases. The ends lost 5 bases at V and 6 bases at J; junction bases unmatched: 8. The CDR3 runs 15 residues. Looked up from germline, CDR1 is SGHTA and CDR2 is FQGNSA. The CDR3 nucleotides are TGTGCCAGCAGCAGAACAGGGGGTGGGGCCGGGGAGCTGTTTTTT. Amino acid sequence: CASSRTGGGAGELFF. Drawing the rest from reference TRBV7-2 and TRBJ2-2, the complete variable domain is GAGVSQSPSNKVTEKGKDVELRCDPISGHTALYWYRQSLGQGLEFLIYFQGNSAPDKSGLPSDRFSAERTGGSVSTLTIQRTQQEDSAVYLCASSRTGGGAGELFFGEGSRLTVL.

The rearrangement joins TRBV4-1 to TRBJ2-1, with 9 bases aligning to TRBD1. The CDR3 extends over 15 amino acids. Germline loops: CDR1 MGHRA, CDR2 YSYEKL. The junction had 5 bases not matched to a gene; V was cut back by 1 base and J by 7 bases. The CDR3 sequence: CASSQGGQGRNEQFF. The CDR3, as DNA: TGCGCCAGCAGCCAAGGAGGACAGGGGCGAAATGAGCAGTTCTTC.

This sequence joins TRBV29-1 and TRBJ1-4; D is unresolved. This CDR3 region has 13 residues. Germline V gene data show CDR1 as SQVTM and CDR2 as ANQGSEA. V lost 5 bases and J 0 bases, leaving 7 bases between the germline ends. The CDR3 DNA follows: TGCAGCGTTTGGCTGTCAACTAATGAAAAACTGTTTTTT. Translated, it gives CSVWLSTNEKLFF.

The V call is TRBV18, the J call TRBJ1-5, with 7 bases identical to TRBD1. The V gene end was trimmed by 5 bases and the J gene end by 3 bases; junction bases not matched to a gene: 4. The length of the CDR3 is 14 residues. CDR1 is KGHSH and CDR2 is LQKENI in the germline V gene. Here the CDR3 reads CASSSQGYNQPQHF. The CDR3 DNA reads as TGTGCCAGCTCATCACAGGGGTACAATCAGCCCCAGCATTTT.

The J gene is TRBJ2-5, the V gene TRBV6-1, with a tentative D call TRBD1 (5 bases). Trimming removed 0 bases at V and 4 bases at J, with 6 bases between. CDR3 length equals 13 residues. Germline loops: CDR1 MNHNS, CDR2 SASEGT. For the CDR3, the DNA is TGTGCCAGCAGTGAAGCGGGGCTAGAGACCCAGTACTTC. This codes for CASSEAGLETQYF.

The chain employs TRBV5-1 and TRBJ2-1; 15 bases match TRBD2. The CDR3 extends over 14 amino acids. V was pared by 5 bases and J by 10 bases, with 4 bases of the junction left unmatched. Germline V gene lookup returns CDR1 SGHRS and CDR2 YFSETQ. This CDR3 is CASSGLAGGREQFF. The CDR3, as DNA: TGCGCCAGCAGTGGACTAGCGGGGGGGCGGGAGCAGTTCTTC.

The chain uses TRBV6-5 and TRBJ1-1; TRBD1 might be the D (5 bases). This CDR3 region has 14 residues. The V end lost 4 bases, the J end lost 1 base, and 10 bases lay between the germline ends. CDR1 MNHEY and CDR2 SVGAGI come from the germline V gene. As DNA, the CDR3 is TGTGCCAGCAGTTTTTCAGGGTGGAACACTGAAGCTTTCTTT. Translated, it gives CASSFSGWNTEAFF.

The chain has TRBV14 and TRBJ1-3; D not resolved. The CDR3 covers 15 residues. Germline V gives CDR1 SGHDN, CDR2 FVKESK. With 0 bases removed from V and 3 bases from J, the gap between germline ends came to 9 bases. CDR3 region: CASSQDTGFGNTIYF. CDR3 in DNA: TGTGCCAGCAGCCAAGATACGGGGTTTGGAAACACCATATATTTT. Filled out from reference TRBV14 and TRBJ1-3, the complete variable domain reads EAGVTQFPSHSVIEKGQTVTLRCDPISGHDNLYWYRRVMGKEIKFLLHFVKESKQDESGMPNNRFLAERTGGTYSTLKVQPAELEDSGVYFCASSQDTGFGNTIYFGEGSWLTVV.

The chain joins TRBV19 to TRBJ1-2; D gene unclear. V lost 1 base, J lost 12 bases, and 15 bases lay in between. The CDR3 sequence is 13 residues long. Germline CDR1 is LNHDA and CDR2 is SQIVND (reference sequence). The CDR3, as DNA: TGTGCCAGTAGTATAGTACGGCAACGGGATCACACCTTC. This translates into CASSIVRQRDHTF.

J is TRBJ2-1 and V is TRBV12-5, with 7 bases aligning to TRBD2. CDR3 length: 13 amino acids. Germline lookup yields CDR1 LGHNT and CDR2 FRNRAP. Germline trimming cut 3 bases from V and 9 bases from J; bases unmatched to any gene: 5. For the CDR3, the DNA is TGTGCTAGTGGTTTAATCTCGGGGGGTGAGCAGTTCTTC. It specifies CASGLISGGEQFF.

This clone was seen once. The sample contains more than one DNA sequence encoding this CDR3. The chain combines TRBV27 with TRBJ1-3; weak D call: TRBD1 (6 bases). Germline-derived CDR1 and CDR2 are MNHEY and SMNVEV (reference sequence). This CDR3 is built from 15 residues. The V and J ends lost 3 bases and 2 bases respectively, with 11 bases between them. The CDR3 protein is CASSFSGAAGNTIYF. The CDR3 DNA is TGTGCCAGCAGTTTTTCAGGGGCGGCTGGAAACACCATATATTTT.

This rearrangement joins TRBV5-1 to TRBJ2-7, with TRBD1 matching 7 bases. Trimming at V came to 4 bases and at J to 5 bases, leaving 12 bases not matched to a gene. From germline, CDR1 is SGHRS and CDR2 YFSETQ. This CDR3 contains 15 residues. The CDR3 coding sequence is TGCGCCAGCAGCCTTACCAGACAGGGAGTCCACGAGCAGTACTTC. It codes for CASSLTRQGVHEQYF. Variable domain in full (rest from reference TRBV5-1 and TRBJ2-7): KAGVTQTPRYLIKTRGQQVTLSCSPISGHRSVSWYQQTPGQGLQFLFEYFSETQRNKGNFPGRFSGRQFSNSRSEMNVSTLELGDSALYLCASSLTRQGVHEQYFGPGTRLTVT.

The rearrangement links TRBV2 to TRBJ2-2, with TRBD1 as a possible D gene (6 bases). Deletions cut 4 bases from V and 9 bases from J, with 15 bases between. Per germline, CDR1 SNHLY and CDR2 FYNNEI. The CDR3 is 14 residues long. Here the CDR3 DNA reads TGTGCCAGCAGTGGGGGGCTAGGTACACGGGAGCTGTTTTTT. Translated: CASSGGLGTRELFF.

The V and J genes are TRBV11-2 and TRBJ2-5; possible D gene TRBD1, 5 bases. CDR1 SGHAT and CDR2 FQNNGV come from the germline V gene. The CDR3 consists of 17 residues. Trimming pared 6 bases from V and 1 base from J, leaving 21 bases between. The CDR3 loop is CASRAPPLQGGQETQYF. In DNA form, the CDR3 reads TGTGCCAGCAGAGCCCCCCCCCTCCAGGGTGGCCAAGAGACCCAGTACTTC. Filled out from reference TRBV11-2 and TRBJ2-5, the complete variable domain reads EAGVAQSPRYKIIEKRQSVAFWCNPISGHATLYWYQQILGQGPKLLIQFQNNGVVDDSQLPKDRFSAERLKGVDSTLKIQPAKLEDSAVYLCASRAPPLQGGQETQYFGPGTRLLVL.